These 7 T cell receptor beta chains originate from one sample sequenced in a study of control samples from healthy donors and cancer patients. Libraries were prepared by immunoSEQ multiplex PCR; TCRdb keeps only in-frame clonotypes and omits some of them. Of approximately 83,000 clones listed, 90% to 95% were seen once; the top ten hold around 1.4%. Sample: blood. Every receptor here comes from a woman aged 30 to 39 in good health.

This clone was counted once. V and J are TRBV6-5 and TRBJ2-7; D possibly matches TRBD1 or TRBD2 (5 bases each). The V end was cut by 0 bases, the J end by 3 bases, with 9 bases between. There are 14 residues in the CDR3. CDR1 MNHEY and CDR2 SVGAGI come from the germline V gene. Here the CDR3 reads CASSYSGTHYEQYF. CDR3 coding DNA: TGTGCCAGCAGTTACTCCGGGACCCACTACGAGCAGTACTTC.

This chain connects TRBV7-9 to TRBJ1-2, with TRBD1 identical over 7 bases. The ends lost 0 bases at V and 2 bases at J; junction bases unmatched: 3. From germline, CDR1 is SEHNR and CDR2 FQNEAQ (reference sequence). The CDR3 has 15 amino acids. CDR3: CASSLAGTANYGYTF. The CDR3 DNA reads as TGTGCCAGCAGCTTAGCCGGGACAGCAAACTATGGCTACACCTTC. The full variable domain, its missing parts supplied by reference TRBV7-9 and TRBJ1-2, is DTGVSQNPRHKITKRGQNVTFRCDPISEHNRLYWYRQTLGQGPEFLTYFQNEAQLEKSRLLSDRFSAERPKGSFSTLEIQRTEQGDSAMYLCASSLAGTANYGYTFGSGTRLTVV.

The chain couples TRBV7-9 to TRBJ1-6, with D possibly matching TRBD1 (5 bases). This CDR3 region has 18 residues. V was pared by 1 base and J by 0 bases, with 13 bases between. Germline-derived CDR1 and CDR2 are SEHNR and FQNEAQ (reference sequence). The CDR3 protein is CASSLVMGRSSYNSPLHF. The DNA of the CDR3 is TGTGCCAGCAGCTTAGTGATGGGGCGGAGCTCCTATAATTCACCCCTCCACTTT. The full variable domain, rest sourced from reference TRBV7-9 and TRBJ1-6, is DTGVSQNPRHKITKRGQNVTFRCDPISEHNRLYWYRQTLGQGPEFLTYFQNEAQLEKSRLLSDRFSAERPKGSFSTLEIQRTEQGDSAMYLCASSLVMGRSSYNSPLHFGNGTRLTVT.

This rearrangement joins TRBV6-1 to TRBJ2-7, with 7 bases lining up with TRBD1. The germline V gene encodes CDR1 MNHNS and CDR2 SASEGT. Trimming took 0 bases from V and 0 from J; bases not matched to a gene: 8. The CDR3 is made up of 17 amino acids. The CDR3 nucleotides read TGTGCCAGCAGTGAAGCGCTGGGACAGAGCCCCTCCTACGAGCAGTACTTC. Translated: CASSEALGQSPSYEQYF.

The CDR3 loop is CASSYPGQGLSYEQYF. CDR3 DNA: TGTGCCAGCAGTTACCCTGGACAGGGCCTATCCTACGAGCAGTACTTC. The rearrangement joins TRBV6-6 to TRBJ2-7, with TRBD1 matching 8 bases. V trimming: 2 bases; J trimming: 1 base; junction bases outside the gene matches: 7. The CDR3 has 16 amino acids. Germline V lookup: CDR1 MNHNY, CDR2 SVGAGI (reference sequence).

The rearrangement uses TRBV12-3 or TRBV12-4 and TRBJ2-5, with D uncertain. The CDR3 has 13 amino acids. V gave up 3 bases and J gave up 4 bases, with 9 bases separating them. This CDR3 is CASSFGELETQYF. In nucleotides, the CDR3 is TGTGCCAGCAGTTTTGGGGAATTAGAGACCCAGTACTTC.

The gene calls are TRBV7-2 and TRBJ1-2; no reliable D call. The CDR3 covers 15 residues. In germline, CDR1 is SGHTA, CDR2 FQGNSA. V was shortened by 2 bases and J by 2 bases, with 12 bases between the two germline ends. In DNA form, the CDR3 reads TGTGCCAGCAGCTTAAACGGACCCTTGAACTATGGCTACACCTTC. Translating gives CASSLNGPLNYGYTF.